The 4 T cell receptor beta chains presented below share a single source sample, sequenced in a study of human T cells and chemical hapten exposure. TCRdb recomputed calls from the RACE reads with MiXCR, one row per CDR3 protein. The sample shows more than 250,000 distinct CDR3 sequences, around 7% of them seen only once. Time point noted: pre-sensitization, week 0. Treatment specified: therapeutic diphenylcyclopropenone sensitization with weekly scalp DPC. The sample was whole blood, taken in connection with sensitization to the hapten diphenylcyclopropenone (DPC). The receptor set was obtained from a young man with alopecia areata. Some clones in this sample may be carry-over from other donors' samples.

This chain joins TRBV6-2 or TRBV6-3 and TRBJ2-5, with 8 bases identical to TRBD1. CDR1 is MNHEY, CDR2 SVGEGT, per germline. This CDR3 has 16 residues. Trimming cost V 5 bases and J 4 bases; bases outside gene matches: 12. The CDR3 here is CASSQRPGQARETQYF. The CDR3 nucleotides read TGTGCCAGCAGTCAACGCCCGGGACAGGCACGAGAGACCCAGTACTTC.

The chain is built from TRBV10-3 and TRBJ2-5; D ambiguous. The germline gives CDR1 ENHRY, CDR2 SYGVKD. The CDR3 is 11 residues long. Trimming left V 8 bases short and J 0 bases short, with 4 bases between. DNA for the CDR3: TGTGCCATCCTCAACCAAGAGACCCAGTACTTC. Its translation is CAILNQETQYF.

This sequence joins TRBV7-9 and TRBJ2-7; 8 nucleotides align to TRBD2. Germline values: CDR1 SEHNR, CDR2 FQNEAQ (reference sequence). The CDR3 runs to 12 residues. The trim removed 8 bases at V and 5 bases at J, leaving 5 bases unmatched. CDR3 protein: CASSGGQNEQYF. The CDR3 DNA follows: TGTGCCAGCTCGGGGGGGCAAAACGAGCAGTACTTC.

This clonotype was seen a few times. Here the CDR3 DNA reads TGTGCCAGCACCGTGGGACAGATGAACACTGAAGCTTTCTTT. Translating gives CASTVGQMNTEAFF. The chain joins TRBV7-9 to TRBJ1-1, with 7 bases aligning to TRBD1. CDR1 is SEHNR, CDR2 FQNEAQ, per germline (reference sequence). After removal of 7 bases from V and 0 bases from J, the junction contained 5 bases not matched to a gene. The CDR3 is made up of 14 amino acids.